The 8 T cell receptor beta chains listed next were all sequenced from one sample in a study of cytomegalovirus exposure and HLA in healthy donors. PCR employed 60 Vbeta and 13 Jbeta primers. TCRdb's table, derived via immunoSEQ multiplex PCR, lists solely in-frame clones and lacks some. The sample features 130,000 to 150,000 clones, with 0.8% to 1% in its top ten. Material for sequencing was PBMCs. Receptors were obtained from a male donor in good health and CMV-seronegative.

The chain employs TRBV6-6 and TRBJ1-4; 8 positions match TRBD1. With 6 bases clipped from V and 5 bases from J, the junction kept 5 bases outside the gene matches. The CDR3 length is 14 residues. Germline CDR1 reads MNHNY; CDR2 reads SVGAGI (reference sequence). The CDR3: CASRATGENEKLFF. The CDR3 region has the DNA TGTGCCAGCAGGGCGACAGGGGAAAATGAAAAACTGTTTTTT.

The CDR3 DNA follows: TGTGCCAGCAGTGAGCTACAGGGGTATCAGCCCCAGCATTTT. Encoded protein: CASSELQGYQPQHF. This chain joins TRBV6-5 and TRBJ1-5, with 7 bases fitting TRBD1. Trimming removed 5 bases from V and 5 bases from J; junction bases left unmatched: 6. The CDR3 has 14 residues. From germline, CDR1 is MNHEY and CDR2 SVGAGI.

The gene calls are TRBV5-4 and TRBJ2-2, with D perhaps TRBD1 (5 bases). Germline V gene lookup returns CDR1 SGHNT and CDR2 YYREEE (reference sequence). V lost 0 bases, J lost 1 base, and 10 bases lay in between. The length of the CDR3 is 16 residues. Written as DNA, the CDR3 is TGTGCCAGCAGCTTGGGCATGGGGCAGAACACCGGGGAGCTGTTTTTT. This translates into CASSLGMGQNTGELFF.

The chain has TRBV5-6 and TRBJ1-2, with D possibly being TRBD1 (6 bases). This CDR3 is 17 amino acids long. Germline values: CDR1 SGHDT, CDR2 YYEEEE. Trimming left V 4 bases short and J 8 bases short, with 27 bases between. CDR3 in amino acids: CASSVPEQGPGPRGYTF. The CDR3 coding sequence is TGTGCCAGCAGCGTCCCAGAACAGGGACCAGGTCCTAGGGGCTACACCTTC. Drawing the rest from reference TRBV5-6 and TRBJ1-2, the complete variable domain is DAGVTQSPTHLIKTRGQQVTLRCSPKSGHDTVSWYQQALGQGPQFIFQYYEEEERQRGNFPDRFSGHQFPNYSSELNVNALLLGDSALYLCASSVPEQGPGPRGYTFGSGTRLTVV.

The rearrangement joins TRBV13 to TRBJ2-1; the D gene is possibly TRBD1 (6 bases). The CDR3 spans 16 residues. V was cut by 5 bases and J by 7 bases, with 21 bases left in between. CDR1 and CDR2 (germline): PRHDT, FYEKMQ (reference sequence). The CDR3 region is CASSPAGRTEGNEQFF. The CDR3 DNA sequence: TGTGCCAGCAGCCCGGCCGGACGGACAGAGGGTAATGAGCAGTTCTTC.

This chain uses TRBV7-9 with TRBJ2-5; 8 nucleotides line up with TRBD2. Germline trimming cut 3 bases from V and 0 bases from J; bases unmatched to any gene: 3. CDR1 and CDR2 (germline): SEHNR, FQNEAQ (reference sequence). CDR3 length: 15 amino acids. Here the CDR3 reads CASSLRLANQETQYF. For the CDR3, the DNA is TGTGCCAGCAGCTTGAGACTAGCGAACCAAGAGACCCAGTACTTC. The full variable domain, rest sourced from reference TRBV7-9 and TRBJ2-5, is DTGVSQNPRHKITKRGQNVTFRCDPISEHNRLYWYRQTLGQGPEFLTYFQNEAQLEKSRLLSDRFSAERPKGSFSTLEIQRTEQGDSAMYLCASSLRLANQETQYFGPGTRLLVL.

The rearrangement uses TRBV5-6 and TRBJ2-5, with 7 nucleotides matching TRBD1. There are 15 residues in the CDR3. Germline V gives CDR1 SGHDT, CDR2 YYEEEE. The junction had 7 bases not matched to a gene; V was cut back by 1 base and J by 4 bases. As DNA, the CDR3 is TGTGCCAGCAGCTTGACAGGGGATTGGTCAGAGACCCAGTACTTC. It translates to CASSLTGDWSETQYF.

CDR3 loop: CASSYKMNTEAFF. Written as DNA, the CDR3 is TGTGCCAGCAGTTACAAGATGAACACTGAAGCTTTCTTT. The chain joins TRBV27 to TRBJ1-1; D unclear. This CDR3 comprises 13 residues. Germline CDR1 and CDR2: MNHEY and SMNVEV (reference sequence). V lost 4 bases and J lost 0, with 6 bases in between.